These 29 T cell receptor beta chains were sequenced from one sample in a study of cytomegalovirus exposure and HLA in healthy donors. A multiplex PCR was run with 60 Vbeta primers and 13 Jbeta primers. Assay used: immunoSEQ multiplex PCR; TCRdb lists only in-frame clones, some missing. The table has approximately 290,000 clones, roughly 80% seen once. The sequencing input was PBMCs. Every receptor here comes from a girl aged 2-10 years in good health and CMV-seronegative.

Points on this clone: One end of the junction does not line up with germline, which may come from a read error. The chain has TRBV30 and TRBJ1-2; tentatively, D is TRBD1 (5 bases). The CDR3 is 14 residues long. The germline CDR1 and CDR2 sequences are GTSNPN and SVGIG (reference sequence). This chain's CDR3 is CAWSGLRFNRGGVF. The CDR3 DNA follows: TGTGCCTGGAGTGGTCTCCGCTTCAATAGGGGTGGCGTTTTC.

In its sample, this clone was seen a few times. The chain recombines TRBV6-5 with TRBJ1-3; D gene ambiguous. From germline, CDR1 is MNHEY and CDR2 SVGAGI. The germline V and J ends were trimmed by 2 bases and 1 base, with 6 bases remaining between them. The CDR3 is 14 amino acids. CDR3 nucleotides: TGTGCCAGCAGTTACCGGGAATCTGGAAACACCATATATTTT. Translation gives CASSYRESGNTIYF.

The chain is built from TRBV30 and TRBJ1-5; a weak D match, TRBD1 (6 bases). Per germline, CDR1 GTSNPN and CDR2 SVGIG (reference sequence). This CDR3 comprises 14 residues. Trimming stripped 5 bases from V and 5 bases from J, with 16 bases between. In DNA form, the CDR3 reads TGTGCCTGGTACCTTGGGGGGGCGGATCAGCCCCAGCATTTT. Amino acids: CAWYLGGADQPQHF.

V is TRBV13 and J is TRBJ2-3; D possibly corresponds to TRBD2 (6 bases). CDR1 and CDR2 (germline): PRHDT, FYEKMQ (reference sequence). Between the trimmed V and J ends, which lost 5 bases and 6 bases, there was a span of 15 bases. CDR3 size: 14 residues. The CDR3 DNA reads TGTGCCAGCAGCCAGGGACTTGAGCCGGATACGCAGTATTTT. Protein product: CASSQGLEPDTQYF. The whole variable domain, remainder taken from reference TRBV13 and TRBJ2-3, is AAGVIQSPRHLIKEKRETATLKCYPIPRHDTVYWYQQGPGQDPQFLISFYEKMQSDKGSIPDRFSAQQFSDYHSELNMSSLELGDSALYFCASSQGLEPDTQYFGPGTRLTVL.

This chain links TRBV5-1 with TRBJ2-4; 12 nucleotides align to TRBD2. The germline V gene has CDR1 SGHRS and CDR2 YFSETQ. After removal of 2 bases from V and 0 bases from J, the junction contained 9 bases not matched to a gene. CDR3 length: 19 residues. CDR3 sequence: CASSFGLAGSILAKNIQYF. For the CDR3, the DNA is TGCGCCAGCAGCTTCGGACTAGCGGGATCTATTCTAGCCAAAAACATTCAGTACTTC.

CDR3 region: CASSLGLGQPQHF. Written as DNA, the CDR3 is TGTGCCAGCAGCTTAGGTCTCGGGCAGCCCCAGCATTTT. The chain carries TRBV7-9 and TRBJ1-5; D not resolved. Germline V gene data show CDR1 as SEHNR and CDR2 as FQNEAQ (reference sequence). The CDR3 loop spans 13 amino acids. Trimming removed 1 base at V and 7 bases at J, with 8 bases between.

J is TRBJ2-5 and V is TRBV19, with D perhaps TRBD1 (5 bases). Trimming took off 8 bases at V and 2 bases at J, with 12 bases between the two ends. The CDR3 runs to 13 residues. Germline V gives CDR1 LNHDA, CDR2 SQIVND (reference sequence). CDR3: CASSDSEQETQYF. The DNA for the CDR3 is TGTGCCAGTTCCGACAGTGAACAAGAGACCCAGTACTTC.

The chain combines TRBV7-8 with TRBJ2-1; TRBD1 matches 10 bases. CDR1 and CDR2 (germline): SGHVS, FQNEAQ. J gave up 4 bases and V 1 base, and 4 bases lay outside the gene matches. This CDR3 spans 16 amino acids. The CDR3 DNA reads TGTGCCAGCAGCTTAGTTCGGGACAGGGGATACAATGAGCAGTTCTTC. Protein sequence: CASSLVRDRGYNEQFF.

This rearrangement joins TRBV30 to TRBJ1-2, with 9 nucleotides matching TRBD1. The CDR3 totals 14 residues. J was trimmed by 7 bases and V by 4 bases; bases with no gene match: 10. Germline V gene lookup returns CDR1 GTSNPN and CDR2 SVGIG (reference sequence). CDR3 loop: CAWTKDRGYSGYTF. The CDR3 DNA reads as TGTGCCTGGACCAAGGACAGGGGTTATTCTGGCTACACCTTC.

This clone showed up just a few times. The rearrangement links TRBV15 to TRBJ1-2; D is possibly TRBD1 (6 bases). Germline CDR1 LNHNV, CDR2 YYDKDF (reference sequence). The CDR3 has 14 residues. Trimming removed 4 bases from V and 2 bases from J, with 11 bases in between. The CDR3 sequence: CATSTTGTNYGYTF. CDR3 bases: TGTGCCACCAGCACTACCGGGACAAACTATGGCTACACCTTC.

This clone was observed a few times. V usage is TRBV13 and J usage is TRBJ2-5; 8 positions match TRBD2. This CDR3 has 15 amino acids. Per germline, CDR1 PRHDT and CDR2 FYEKMQ (reference sequence). V shed 5 bases, J shed 1 base, and the junction held 6 bases outside the gene matches. The CDR3 is CASSTRTSGQETQYF. The CDR3 DNA sequence: TGTGCCAGCAGCACCCGCACTAGCGGCCAAGAGACCCAGTACTTC.

V is TRBV28 and J is TRBJ1-1, with D maybe TRBD1 (5 bases). CDR1 and CDR2 (germline): MDHEN, SYDVKM. CDR3 length: 11 amino acids. The V and J ends lost 3 bases and 10 bases respectively, with 9 bases between them. The DNA for the CDR3 is TGTGCCAGCAGTTTGTGGGGGGGAGCTTTCTTT. Protein: CASSLWGGAFF.

This chain links TRBV13 with TRBJ2-7, with 7 bases lining up with TRBD1. Germline CDR1 PRHDT, CDR2 FYEKMQ (reference sequence). The CDR3 length is 15 residues. The trim removed 5 bases at V and 2 bases at J, leaving 9 bases unmatched. This chain's CDR3 is CASSPNPTGPYEQYF. CDR3 bases: TGTGCCAGCAGCCCCAATCCGACAGGGCCCTACGAGCAGTACTTC.

V gene TRBV6-5 combines with J gene TRBJ1-1, with D perhaps matching TRBD1 (5 bases). The ends were cut back, 6 bases at V and 4 bases at J, with 15 bases in the middle. The CDR3 has 14 residues. The germline V gene has CDR1 MNHEY and CDR2 SVGAGI. CDR3 DNA: TGTGCCAGCAGAACATATGGAGGGGTCACTGAAGCTTTCTTT. It translates to CASRTYGGVTEAFF.

The chain carries TRBV27 and TRBJ1-4; weak D call: TRBD1 (6 bases). Trimming removed 0 bases from V and 8 bases from J, with 13 bases in between. Germline CDR1 and CDR2: MNHEY and SMNVEV (reference sequence). The CDR3 loop spans 15 amino acids. The CDR3 nucleotides read TGTGCCAGCAGTTTATCCCCCGGGACAACAGAAAAACTGTTTTTT. Its translation: CASSLSPGTTEKLFF.

The V and J genes are TRBV6-1 and TRBJ1-5, with 9 bases lining up with TRBD1. Trimming took 4 bases from V and 6 from J; bases not matched to a gene: 10. Germline V gives CDR1 MNHNS, CDR2 SASEGT. This CDR3 spans 16 amino acids. The chain's CDR3 is CASSGSTGGMGQPQHF. CDR3 DNA sequence: TGTGCCAGCAGTGGATCTACAGGGGGCATGGGTCAGCCCCAGCATTTT.

This clone is a singleton in its sample. This chain links TRBV7-6 with TRBJ2-5, with D unresolved. Germline CDR1 is SGHVS and CDR2 is FNYEAQ. This CDR3 has 13 amino acids. Trimming shortened V by 4 bases and J by 4 bases, and 10 bases separated the two germline ends. The CDR3 here is CASSSISRETQYF. The CDR3 DNA sequence: TGTGCCAGCAGCTCTATATCAAGAGAGACCCAGTACTTC.

This clone was found a few times. The chain employs TRBV6-1 and TRBJ1-1; a possible D gene is TRBD1 (5 bases). V lost 7 bases and J lost 0, with 15 bases in between. This CDR3 spans 15 amino acids. Germline CDR1 is MNHNS and CDR2 is SASEGT. This CDR3 is CASISGLLMNTEAFF. CDR3 bases: TGTGCCAGCATCTCGGGACTCCTGATGAACACTGAAGCTTTCTTT.

This sequence joins TRBV6-5 and TRBJ1-1; D might be TRBD1 (5 bases). The V gene's germline CDR1 is MNHEY and CDR2 SVGAGI. V lost 5 bases, J lost 4 bases, and 14 bases lay in between. This CDR3 contains 14 residues. The DNA for the CDR3 is TGTGCCAGCAGTCCCGGGGGATCGAGCACTGAAGCTTTCTTT. This gives the protein CASSPGGSSTEAFF.

V and J are TRBV28 and TRBJ2-1; 7 positions agree with TRBD2. The CDR3 runs 13 residues. Germline CDR1 MDHEN, CDR2 SYDVKM. Germline trimming cut 10 bases from V and 3 bases from J; bases unmatched to any gene: 6. The CDR3 coding sequence is TGTGCCACCGGGGGGACTGACTACAATGAGCAGTTCTTC. Its protein is CATGGTDYNEQFF.

Only one count was recorded for this clone. V gene TRBV2 combines with J gene TRBJ2-4; tentative D call: TRBD1 (6 bases). V lost 2 bases, J lost 2 bases, and 7 bases lay in between. The CDR3 covers 14 residues. The germline V gene has CDR1 SNHLY and CDR2 FYNNEI. The CDR3 sequence: CASSEQGTKNIQYF. The CDR3 bases are TGTGCCAGCAGTGAACAGGGGACCAAAAACATTCAGTACTTC.

The V call is TRBV4-1, the J call TRBJ2-7, with TRBD1 identical over 8 bases. This CDR3 has 15 amino acids. V lost 6 bases to trimming and J lost 3 bases; unmatched junction nucleotides: 10. Germline CDR1 and CDR2: MGHRA and YSYEKL. The CDR3 sequence: CASRITPGQDYEQYF. CDR3 coding DNA: TGCGCCAGCAGGATCACGCCGGGACAGGACTACGAGCAGTACTTC.

The chain has TRBV6-1 and TRBJ2-7, with D unclear. Germline loops: CDR1 MNHNS, CDR2 SASEGT. V was cut by 4 bases and J by 3 bases, with 7 bases left in between. CDR3 length: 12 amino acids. CDR3 protein: CASSASSYEQYF. For the CDR3, the DNA is TGTGCCAGCAGTGCCTCCAGCTACGAGCAGTACTTC.

The V call is TRBV4-1, the J call TRBJ2-3; 7 bases line up with TRBD2. The CDR3 totals 15 residues. Germline lookup yields CDR1 MGHRA and CDR2 YSYEKL. V gave up 0 bases and J gave up 5 bases; unmatched junction bases: 5. The CDR3 DNA sequence: TGCGCCAGCAGCCAAGAACGCGGGAGAATAGATACGCAGTATTTT. It encodes CASSQERGRIDTQYF.

The J gene is TRBJ2-3, the V gene TRBV30, with D perhaps TRBD1 (6 bases). Deletions cut 4 bases from V and 5 bases from J, with 13 bases between. This CDR3 contains 13 residues. Looked up from germline, CDR1 is GTSNPN and CDR2 is SVGIG (reference sequence). DNA of the CDR3: TGTGCCTGGACTCTGGGGGCGATAGATACGCAGTATTTT. Encoded protein: CAWTLGAIDTQYF.

The chain combines TRBV27 with TRBJ2-1, with TRBD2 matching over 12 bases. V was clipped by 4 bases and J by 0 bases; unmatched bases: 7. The CDR3 consists of 18 residues. Germline V gene lookup returns CDR1 MNHEY and CDR2 SMNVEV (reference sequence). The CDR3 spells CASSSGLAGTLSYNEQFF. In DNA, the CDR3 is TGTGCCAGCAGTTCGGGACTAGCGGGCACACTCTCCTACAATGAGCAGTTCTTC.

This rearrangement joins TRBV28 to TRBJ1-1; tentatively, D is TRBD1 (5 bases). With 1 base removed from V and 0 bases from J, the gap between germline ends came to 12 bases. This CDR3 is built from 16 residues. Germline V gene sequence: CDR1 MDHEN, CDR2 SYDVKM. The CDR3 DNA reads TGTGCCAGCAGTTTATTGGGGGAGGGGATGAACACTGAAGCTTTCTTT. It yields the protein CASSLLGEGMNTEAFF. The entire variable domain, with the rest obtained from reference TRBV28 and TRBJ1-1, is as follows: DVKVTQSSRYLVKRTGEKVFLECVQDMDHENMFWYRQDPGLGLRLIYFSYDVKMKEKGDIPEGYSVSREKKERFSLILESASTNQTSMYLCASSLLGEGMNTEAFFGQGTRLTVV.

This clone was seen a handful of times. This sequence joins TRBV6-1 and TRBJ2-7; D not certain. Germline CDR1 MNHNS, CDR2 SASEGT. The V end lost 4 bases, the J end lost 7 bases, and 5 bases lay between the germline ends. The CDR3 covers 10 residues. CDR3 sequence reads: CASSGSEQYF. The CDR3 DNA reads as TGTGCCAGCAGTGGGAGTGAGCAGTACTTC.

V and J are TRBV2 and TRBJ2-7; D is unresolved. This CDR3 has 12 amino acids. Germline V lookup: CDR1 SNHLY, CDR2 FYNNEI. Trimming left V 0 bases short and J 4 bases short, with 4 bases between. CDR3 region: CASSEAYYEQYF. The DNA of the CDR3 is TGTGCCAGCAGTGAAGCCTATTACGAGCAGTACTTC.